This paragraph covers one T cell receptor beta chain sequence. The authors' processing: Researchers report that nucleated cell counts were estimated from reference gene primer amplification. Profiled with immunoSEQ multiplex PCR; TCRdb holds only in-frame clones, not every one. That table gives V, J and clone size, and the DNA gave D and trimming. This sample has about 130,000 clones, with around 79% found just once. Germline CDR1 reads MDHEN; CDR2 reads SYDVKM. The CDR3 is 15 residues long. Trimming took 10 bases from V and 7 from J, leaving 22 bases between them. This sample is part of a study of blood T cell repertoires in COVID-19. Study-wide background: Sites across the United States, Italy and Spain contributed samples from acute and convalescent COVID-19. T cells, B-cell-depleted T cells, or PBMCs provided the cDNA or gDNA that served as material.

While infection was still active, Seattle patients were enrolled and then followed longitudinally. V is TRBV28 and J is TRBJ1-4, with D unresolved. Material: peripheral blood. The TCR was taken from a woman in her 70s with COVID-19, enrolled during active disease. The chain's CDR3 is CATSDAGFDGEKLFF. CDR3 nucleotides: TGTGCCACATCAGACGCCGGGTTTGACGGTGAAAAACTGTTTTTT. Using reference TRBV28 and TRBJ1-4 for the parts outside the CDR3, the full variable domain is DVKVTQSSRYLVKRTGEKVFLECVQDMDHENMFWYRQDPGLGLRLIYFSYDVKMKEKGDIPEGYSVSREKKERFSLILESASTNQTSMYLCATSDAGFDGEKLFFGSGTQLSVL.